The 3 T cell receptor beta chains below were found in one sample sequenced in a study of blood T cell repertoires in COVID-19. Sequencing used immunoSEQ multiplex PCR; TCRdb keeps in-frame clones, though not all of them. This sample yields more than 35,000 clones, of which roughly 80% are seen a single time; approximately 15% belongs to the top ten. Sequencing used peripheral blood. All receptors come from a woman in her 70s with acute or convalescent COVID-19.

The chain combines TRBV28 with TRBJ1-4; unclear D gene. The CDR3 has 15 amino acids. In germline, CDR1 is MDHEN, CDR2 SYDVKM. The V and J ends lost 8 bases and 8 bases respectively, with 21 bases between them. The CDR3 loop reads CASAKDGRGREKLFF. The CDR3 DNA follows: TGTGCCAGCGCGAAGGACGGCCGGGGTCGGGAAAAACTGTTTTTT.

The V call is TRBV25-1, the J call TRBJ2-3, with a possible D match to TRBD2 (6 bases). CDR1 MGHDK and CDR2 SYGVNS come from the germline V gene. The V end was cut by 11 bases, the J end by 4 bases, with 13 bases between. This CDR3 region has 12 residues. This chain's CDR3 is CASCPGADTQYF. The CDR3 DNA reads as TGTGCCTCATGCCCGGGGGCAGATACGCAGTATTTT.

This rearrangement joins TRBV27 to TRBJ2-1, with 7 bases identical to TRBD2. The length of the CDR3 is 15 residues. V was clipped by 7 bases and J by 9 bases; unmatched bases: 15. CDR1 MNHEY and CDR2 SMNVEV come from the germline V gene (reference sequence). The DNA for the CDR3 is TGTGCCAGCACCTTTAGCGGGCCTTACCCCACTGAGCAGTTCTTC. Its translation: CASTFSGPYPTEQFF.